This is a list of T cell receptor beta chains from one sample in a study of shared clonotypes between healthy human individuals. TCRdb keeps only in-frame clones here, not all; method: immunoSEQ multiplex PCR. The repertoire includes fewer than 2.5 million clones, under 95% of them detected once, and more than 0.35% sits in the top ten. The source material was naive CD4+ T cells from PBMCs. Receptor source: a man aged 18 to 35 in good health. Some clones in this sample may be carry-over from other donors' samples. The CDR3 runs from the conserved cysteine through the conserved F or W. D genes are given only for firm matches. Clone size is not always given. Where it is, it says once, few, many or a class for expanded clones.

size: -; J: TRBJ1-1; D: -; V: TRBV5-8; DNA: TGTGCCAGCAGCTTGAACCAGGCCCGTGTCTCTGAAGCTTTCTTT; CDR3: CASSLNQARVSEAFF
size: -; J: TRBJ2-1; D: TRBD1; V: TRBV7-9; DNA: TGTGCCAGCAGCTCCGAGGGGACAGACTCTTCAAGCCGTGAGCAGTTCTTC; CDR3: CASSSEGTDSSSREQFF
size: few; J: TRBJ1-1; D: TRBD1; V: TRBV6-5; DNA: TGTGCCAGCAGTCCCCGGGACAGGGGGTACACTGAAGCTTTCTTT; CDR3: CASSPRDRGYTEAFF
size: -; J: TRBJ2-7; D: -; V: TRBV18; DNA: TGTGCCAGCTCACCACCTAGCGTCTACGAGCAGTACTTC; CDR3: CASSPPSVYEQYF
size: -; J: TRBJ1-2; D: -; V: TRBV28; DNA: TGTGCCAGCAGTTTATGGCCCGACAGCTCCTATGGCTACACCTTC; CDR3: CASSLWPDSSYGYTF
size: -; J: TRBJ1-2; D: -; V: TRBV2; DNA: TGTGCCAGCAGTCAGGACAGAGCTAACTATGGCTACACCTTC; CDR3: CASSQDRANYGYTF
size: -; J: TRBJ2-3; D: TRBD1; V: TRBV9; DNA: TGTGCCAGCAGCCTGTCCCCCCACGGGACAGGACGCACAGATACGCAGTATTTT; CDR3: CASSLSPHGTGRTDTQYF
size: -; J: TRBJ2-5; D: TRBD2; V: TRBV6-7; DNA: TGTGCCAGCAGTTACTCGACCCGAGCTGTTAGCGGGAGGGTCCAAGAGACCCAGTACTTC; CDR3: CASSYSTRAVSGRVQETQYF
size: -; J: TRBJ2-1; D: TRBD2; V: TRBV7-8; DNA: TGTGCCAGCAGCTTAGAATCTAGCGGGAGGCTACTATACAATGAGCAGTTCTTC; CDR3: CASSLESSGRLLYNEQFF
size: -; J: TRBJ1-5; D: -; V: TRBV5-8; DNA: TGTGCCAGCAAACTCAGGGGCTGGCAGCCCCAGCATTTT; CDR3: CASKLRGWQPQHF
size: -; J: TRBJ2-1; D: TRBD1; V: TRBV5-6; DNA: TGTGCCAGCACCTCTTTTCTCCGGGACAGGGAAAACAATGAGCAGTTCTTC; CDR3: CASTSFLRDRENNEQFF
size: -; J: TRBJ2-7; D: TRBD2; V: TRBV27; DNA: TGTGCCAGCAGTTTGATTAGCGGGAGTCTCCGGGAGCAGTACTTC; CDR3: CASSLISGSLREQYF
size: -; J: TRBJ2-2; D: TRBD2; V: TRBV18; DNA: TGTGCCAGCTCACCACAGCCGGGACTAGCGGGATACACCGGGGAGCTGTTTTTT; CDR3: CASSPQPGLAGYTGELFF
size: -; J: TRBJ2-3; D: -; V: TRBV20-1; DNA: TGCAGTGCTCCTACGGGAGATACGCAGTATTTT; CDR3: CSAPTGDTQYF
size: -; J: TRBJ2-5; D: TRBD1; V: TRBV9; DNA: TGTGCCAGCAGCGTGGCTGGGACAGGGGAAGAGACCCAGTACTTC; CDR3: CASSVAGTGEETQYF
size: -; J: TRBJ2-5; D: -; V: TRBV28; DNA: TGTGCCAGCAGTTCCTACGGGGGAACCGAAGAGACCCAGTACTTC; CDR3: CASSSYGGTEETQYF
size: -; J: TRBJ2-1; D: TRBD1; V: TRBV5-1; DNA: TGCGCCAGCAGCTTTAGGACAGGGGAGATCAACGAGCAGTTCTTC; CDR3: CASSFRTGEINEQFF
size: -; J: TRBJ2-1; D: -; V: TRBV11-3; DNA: TGTGCCAGCAGCTTAGCCAGGGACTACAATGAGCAGTTCTTC; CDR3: CASSLARDYNEQFF
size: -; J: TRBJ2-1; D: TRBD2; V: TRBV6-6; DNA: TGTGCCAGCTCGGCGGGAGGGTACAATGAGCAGTTCTTC; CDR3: CASSAGGYNEQFF
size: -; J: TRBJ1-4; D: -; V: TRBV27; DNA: TGTGCCAGCAGTCCTCCGAAGGGCACAGGTGAAAAACTGTTTTTT; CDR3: CASSPPKGTGEKLFF
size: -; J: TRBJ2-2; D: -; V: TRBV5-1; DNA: TGCGCCAGCAGCTTCTTAGGGGCATCGCCCGGGGAGCTGTTTTTT; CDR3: CASSFLGASPGELFF
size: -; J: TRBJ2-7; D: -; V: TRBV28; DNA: TGTGCCAGCACCCCCGGGCGGGCGGGGTGGGCCTACGAGCAGTACTTC; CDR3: CASTPGRAGWAYEQYF
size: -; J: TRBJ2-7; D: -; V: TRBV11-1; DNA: TGTGCCAGCAGCCCCCGGGGGATCTACGAGCAGTACTTC; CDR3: CASSPRGIYEQYF
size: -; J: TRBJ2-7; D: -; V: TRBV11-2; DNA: TGTGCCAGCAGCTTAGTCATGGCCTACGAGCAGTACTTC; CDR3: CASSLVMAYEQYF
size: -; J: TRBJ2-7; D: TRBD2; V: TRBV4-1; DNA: TGCGCCAGCAGCCAAGGCCCGCTGCGACTAGCGGGTTCCTACGAGCAGTACTTC; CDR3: CASSQGPLRLAGSYEQYF
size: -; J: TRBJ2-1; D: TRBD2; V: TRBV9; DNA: TGTGCCAGCAGCTACCTCGGGGGGTACTCCTACAATGAGCAGTTCTTC; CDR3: CASSYLGGYSYNEQFF
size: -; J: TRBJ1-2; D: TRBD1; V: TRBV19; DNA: TGTGCCCGCAGAAGGGACAGCCACGGCTACACCTTC; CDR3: CARRRDSHGYTF
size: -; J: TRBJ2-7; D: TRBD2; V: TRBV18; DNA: TGTGCCAGCTCACCCTCGGCGGGAGGGTTCTACGAGCAGTACTTC; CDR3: CASSPSAGGFYEQYF
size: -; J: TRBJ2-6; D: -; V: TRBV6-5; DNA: TGTGCCAGCAGCCGGGGCAACTCTGGGGCCAACGTCCTGACTTTC; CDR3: CASSRGNSGANVLTF